The 13 T cell receptor beta chains below come from one sample, sequenced in a study of T cells in Graves' hyperthyroidism and ophthalmopathy. Regions amplified from RNA transcripts were the TCR beta CDR3 regions. Using the HTBI primer set, a first-round RT-PCR was run on the TCR CDR3. TCRdb used MiXCR to reprocess the multiplex PCR reads, holding one entry per CDR3 protein. The data hold hundreds of thousands of distinct CDR3 sequences, with 14% to 15% observed a single time. The sample comprised blood. The receptors shown here come from a woman in her thirties with Graves' hyperthyroidism.

The V and J genes are TRBV2 and TRBJ2-7, with a tentative D call TRBD1 (6 bases). CDR3 length equals 14 residues. Germline CDR1 and CDR2: SNHLY and FYNNEI. Trimming took off 7 bases at V and 0 bases at J, with 13 bases between the two ends. The CDR3 sequence is CASTLDSDSYEQYF. Here the CDR3 DNA reads TGTGCCAGCACCCTGGACAGCGACTCCTACGAGCAGTACTTC.

The chain recombines TRBV9 with TRBJ2-7, with 7 bases aligning to TRBD2. V trimming: 0 bases; J trimming: 2 bases; junction bases outside the gene matches: 5. Germline V lookup: CDR1 SGDLS, CDR2 YYNGEE. The CDR3 is 15 amino acids. Here the CDR3 reads CASSVGLAGTYEQYF. DNA for the CDR3: TGTGCCAGCAGCGTAGGACTAGCTGGGACCTACGAGCAGTACTTC.

In this sample, this clonotype turned up many times. CDR3 residues: CASSEQGGPTDTQYF. The CDR3, as DNA: TGTGCCAGCAGTGAACAAGGCGGGCCCACAGATACGCAGTATTTT. J is TRBJ2-3 and V is TRBV2, with a weak D call TRBD2 (5 bases). The V gene's germline CDR1 is SNHLY and CDR2 FYNNEI. This CDR3 is 15 amino acids long. Trimming took 2 bases from V and 2 from J, leaving 11 bases between them.

V usage is TRBV20-1 and J usage is TRBJ1-1; perhaps TRBD1 as D (6 bases). CDR3 length: 14 amino acids. The germline gives CDR1 DFQATT, CDR2 SNEGSKA (reference sequence). V was shortened by 6 bases and J by 0 bases, with 14 bases between the two germline ends. CDR3 amino acids: CSARDTRLNTEAFF. CDR3 sequence (DNA): TGCAGTGCAAGGGACACCCGACTGAACACTGAAGCTTTCTTT.

In its sample, this clonotype was seen a few times. V is TRBV9 and J is TRBJ2-7; D not certain. V gave up 6 bases and J gave up 2 bases, with 15 bases separating them. CDR1 and CDR2 from the germline V gene are SGDLS and YYNGEE. This CDR3 comprises 14 residues. The chain's CDR3 is CASNMGTSPYEQYF. The CDR3 nucleotides read TGTGCCAGCAACATGGGAACCTCTCCCTACGAGCAGTACTTC.

The chain uses TRBV2 and TRBJ2-1, with 8 bases aligning to TRBD2. The CDR3 is 16 residues long. Per the germline V gene, CDR1 is SNHLY and CDR2 is FYNNEI. Trimming took 5 bases from V and 6 from J; bases not matched to a gene: 12. The CDR3 region is CASSSSAAGVGNEQFF. The CDR3 DNA is TGTGCCAGCAGTTCCTCCGCAGCGGGAGTCGGCAATGAGCAGTTCTTC.

This chain uses TRBV7-9 with TRBJ1-2, with D possibly matching TRBD1 (5 bases). This CDR3 contains 17 residues. Trimming took off 4 bases at V and 0 bases at J, with 18 bases between the two ends. Germline CDR1 reads SEHNR; CDR2 reads FQNEAQ (reference sequence). CDR3 sequence (DNA): TGTGCCAGCAGCTCCCCGCGGTACGCAGGGCCTAACTATGGCTACACCTTC. Its translation: CASSSPRYAGPNYGYTF.

The sample holds many counts of this clonotype. The gene calls are TRBV28 and TRBJ2-7; tentatively, D is TRBD2 (5 bases). This CDR3 region has 13 residues. CDR1 and CDR2 from the germline V gene are MDHEN and SYDVKM. The V gene lost 5 bases and the J gene lost 2 bases, with 10 bases spanning the gap. As DNA, the CDR3 is TGTGCCAGCAGTACCGGGAACACCTACGAGCAGTACTTC. Translating gives CASSTGNTYEQYF.

This chain joins TRBV5-8 and TRBJ2-6; 10 nucleotides line up with TRBD1. This CDR3 has 17 amino acids. Germline trimming cut 4 bases from V and 2 bases from J; bases unmatched to any gene: 6. The germline V gene has CDR1 SGHTS and CDR2 YDEGEE. In nucleotides, the CDR3 is TGTGCCAGCAGCACCGGGACAGGGGACGCTGGGGCCAACGTCCTGACTTTC. It encodes CASSTGTGDAGANVLTF.

The chain has TRBV5-6 and TRBJ2-5; 10 bases fit TRBD1. Per the germline V gene, CDR1 is SGHDT and CDR2 is YYEEEE. J lost 5 bases, V lost 5 bases, and 9 bases had no gene match. This CDR3 is 15 amino acids long. The CDR3 here is CASRIRDRGGETQYF. CDR3 sequence (DNA): TGTGCCAGCAGGATCCGGGACAGGGGAGGCGAGACCCAGTACTTC.

The rearrangement joins TRBV6-1 to TRBJ2-7; D may be TRBD1 (5 bases). Trimming removed 5 bases from V and 8 bases from J, with 10 bases in between. CDR1 and CDR2 from the germline V gene are MNHNS and SASEGT. The CDR3 sequence is 11 residues long. The CDR3 loop is CASSFGHKQYF. The CDR3, as DNA: TGTGCCAGCAGTTTCGGACATAAGCAGTACTTC.

This clonotype came up many times. V usage is TRBV5-1 and J usage is TRBJ2-3, with TRBD2 matching over 9 bases. This CDR3 is built from 14 residues. V shed 5 bases and J 0 bases; nucleotides not matched to a gene: 1. The germline gives CDR1 SGHRS, CDR2 YFSETQ. CDR3 sequence: CASRGTSSTDTQYF. In DNA form, the CDR3 reads TGCGCCAGCAGGGGGACTAGCAGCACAGATACGCAGTATTTT.

This clonotype was detected many times. The chain uses TRBV29-1 and TRBJ2-5; D is ambiguous. Germline CDR1 SQVTM, CDR2 ANQGSEA. The CDR3 loop spans 14 amino acids. Trimming removed 6 bases from V and 2 bases from J, with 16 bases in between. CDR3 nucleotide sequence: TGCAGCGTCCGATTGGGCATTGAGCAAGAGACCCAGTACTTC. Its protein product is CSVRLGIEQETQYF.